A single sample gave rise to the 32 T cell receptor beta chains below, sequenced in a study of blood T cell repertoires in COVID-19. Using immunoSEQ multiplex PCR, the repertoire was profiled, and TCRdb retains in-frame clones only, with some absent. The sample lists about 320,000 clones, roughly 90% seen once, with more than 8.5% in the top ten. Specimen: PBMCs or T cells enriched from blood (not recorded which). The receptor set was obtained from a woman in her late teens or twenties who had recovered from COVID-19.

The V and J genes are TRBV28 and TRBJ1-2, with D tentatively TRBD1 (6 bases). The CDR3 has 12 residues. V was cut by 6 bases and J by 13 bases, with 18 bases left in between. Germline V gives CDR1 MDHEN, CDR2 SYDVKM. This CDR3 is CASSLPQGRITF. DNA for the CDR3: TGTGCCAGCAGCTTACCACAGGGCAGGATCACCTTC.

The J gene is TRBJ2-7, the V gene TRBV5-4; D is ambiguous. Trimming stripped 0 bases from V and 2 bases from J, with 12 bases between. CDR3 size: 15 residues. CDR1 is SGHNT, CDR2 YYREEE, per germline (reference sequence). The CDR3: CASSLGQVLPYEQYF. CDR3 DNA sequence: TGTGCCAGCAGCTTGGGGCAGGTCCTCCCCTACGAGCAGTACTTC. Using reference TRBV5-4 and TRBJ2-7 for the parts outside the CDR3, the full variable domain is ETGVTQSPTHLIKTRGQQVTLRCSSQSGHNTVSWYQQALGQGPQFIFQYYREEENGRGNFPPRFSGLQFPNYSSELNVNALELDDSALYLCASSLGQVLPYEQYFGPGTRLTVT.

In this sample, this clone turned up a few times. The rearrangement links TRBV2 to TRBJ2-1; 9 nucleotides agree with TRBD2. The junction had 8 bases not matched to a gene; V was cut back by 6 bases and J by 5 bases. The length of the CDR3 is 15 residues. Germline lookup yields CDR1 SNHLY and CDR2 FYNNEI. CDR3 protein: CASRRGGGAHNEQFF. In nucleotides, the CDR3 is TGTGCCAGCAGGCGTGGCGGGGGGGCCCACAATGAGCAGTTCTTC.

The chain has TRBV7-5 and TRBJ2-7; the DNA was not compared with TRBD1, the D call given in the table. TRBV7-5 is tagged as a pseudogene. The CDR3 has 16 amino acids. The CDR3: CARSHETVDRAYEQYF. As DNA, the CDR3 is TGTGCCAGAAGCCACGAAACCGTGGACAGAGCCTACGAGCAGTACTTC.

The CDR3: CASKRRRESEETQYF. DNA for the CDR3: TGTGCCAGCAAACGACGGCGGGAAAGTGAGGAGACCCAGTACTTC. V usage is TRBV6-5 and J usage is TRBJ2-5; TRBD2 might be the D (6 bases). The germline V and J ends were trimmed by 7 bases and 5 bases, with 20 bases remaining between them. This CDR3 is built from 15 residues. Germline V gene lookup returns CDR1 MNHEY and CDR2 SVGAGI.

The V gene is TRBV10-3, the J gene TRBJ2-7; 8 nucleotides agree with TRBD1. The V gene's germline CDR1 is ENHRY and CDR2 SYGVKD. The V gene end was trimmed by 4 bases and the J gene end by 0 bases; junction bases not matched to a gene: 8. The CDR3 has 16 residues. The CDR3 DNA is TGTGCCATCAGTGGATACGGACAGGGCGGCTCCTACGAGCAGTACTTC. Protein product: CAISGYGQGGSYEQYF.

The chain is built from TRBV5-6 and TRBJ2-1; no clear D gene. This CDR3 is 15 amino acids long. Germline assignment: CDR1 SGHDT and CDR2 YYEEEE. V was pared by 4 bases and J by 0 bases, with 11 bases between. CDR3 nucleotide sequence: TGTGCCAGCAGCCCAAGCTGGAGCTCCTACAATGAGCAGTTCTTC. Amino acid sequence: CASSPSWSSYNEQFF.

The chain joins TRBV6-5 to TRBJ1-2; D is uncertain. V was clipped by 5 bases and J by 2 bases, with 3 bases between them. The length of the CDR3 is 11 residues. From germline, CDR1 is MNHEY and CDR2 SVGAGI. Here the CDR3 reads CASSQNYGYTF. In DNA, the CDR3 is TGTGCCAGCAGTCAAAACTATGGCTACACCTTC.

This chain links TRBV7-2 with TRBJ2-3; 13 bases are shared with TRBD2. CDR3 length equals 15 residues. Germline trimming cut 6 bases from V and 3 bases from J; bases unmatched to any gene: 3. CDR1 and CDR2 from the germline V gene are SGHTA and FQGNSA. The DNA of the CDR3 is TGTGCCAGCAGACGGACTAGCGGGGGAACAGATACGCAGTATTTT. As protein: CASRRTSGGTDTQYF.

This clone was detected only a few times. The chain is built from TRBV11-2 and TRBJ2-2; D call uncertain. This CDR3 has 12 residues. The V and J ends lost 5 bases and 2 bases respectively, with 3 bases between them. Germline CDR1 SGHAT, CDR2 FQNNGV. The CDR3 loop is CASSLNTGELFF. CDR3 DNA: TGTGCCAGCAGCCTAAACACCGGGGAGCTGTTTTTT.

The rearrangement links TRBV7-2 to TRBJ2-7, with 9 positions matching TRBD2. Germline CDR1 reads SGHTA; CDR2 reads FQGNSA. Losses at the gene ends were 0 bases for V and 2 bases for J; bases not matched to a gene: 5. CDR3 size: 16 residues. CDR3: CASSLASAGGPYEQYF. The CDR3, as DNA: TGTGCCAGCAGCTTAGCGTCGGCGGGGGGGCCCTACGAGCAGTACTTC.

The chain combines TRBV20-1 with TRBJ2-7; D possibly corresponds to TRBD2 (5 bases). CDR1 and CDR2 (germline): DFQATT, SNEGSKA (reference sequence). CDR3 length: 11 amino acids. Here the CDR3 reads CSGLIYSEQYF. The CDR3 nucleotides read TGCAGCGGACTTATATACTCCGAGCAGTACTTC.

This chain connects TRBV11-2 to TRBJ2-3; 7 nucleotides align to TRBD2. Germline V lookup: CDR1 SGHAT, CDR2 FQNNGV. With V trimmed by 4 bases and J by 7 bases, 8 bases remained unmatched. The CDR3 spans 14 residues. The CDR3 loop is CASSSLAGMNTQYF. In DNA, the CDR3 is TGTGCCAGCAGCTCTTTAGCGGGTATGAATACGCAGTATTTT.

The chain has TRBV28 and TRBJ2-7; 7 bases agree with TRBD2. Germline V CDR1 and CDR2: MDHEN, SYDVKM. Trimming cost V 6 bases and J 7 bases; bases outside gene matches: 15. The length of the CDR3 is 15 residues. The CDR3 sequence is CASRISGAKFGEQYF. DNA for the CDR3: TGTGCCAGCAGAATAAGCGGGGCCAAGTTCGGAGAGCAGTACTTC.

Concerning this clone itself: Mismatch with germline at one junction end may stem from a read error. The chain couples TRBV6-5 to TRBJ1-1, with 11 bases identical to TRBD1. Germline V gives CDR1 MNHEY, CDR2 SVGAGI. The CDR3 is 14 amino acids. The CDR3 region has the DNA TGTGCCAGCAGCTGGGACAGGGGGTTTGGTGAAGTTTTCTTT. Its protein product is CASSWDRGFGEVFF.

CDR3 region: CASRQGASRVYEQYF. The CDR3 nucleotides are TGCGCCAGCCGACAGGGGGCCTCCAGGGTATACGAGCAGTACTTC. This rearrangement joins TRBV5-1 to TRBJ2-7; TRBD1 aligns across 10 bases. Germline loops: CDR1 SGHRS, CDR2 YFSETQ. There are 15 residues in the CDR3. With V trimmed by 7 bases and J by 4 bases, 11 bases remained unmatched. The whole variable domain, filled in from reference TRBV5-1 and TRBJ2-7, reads KAGVTQTPRYLIKTRGQQVTLSCSPISGHRSVSWYQQTPGQGLQFLFEYFSETQRNKGNFPGRFSGRQFSNSRSEMNVSTLELGDSALYLCASRQGASRVYEQYFGPGTRLTVT.

This chain connects TRBV3-1 (or the pseudogene TRBV3-2) to TRBJ2-7, with TRBD1 matching over 8 bases. The ends lost 5 bases at V and 7 bases at J; junction bases unmatched: 7. The CDR3 loop spans 13 amino acids. Germline values: CDR1 LGHDT, CDR2 YNNKEL (reference sequence). The CDR3 DNA reads TGTGCCAGCAGCTTGCAGGGGGCGGGTGAGCAGTACTTC. It is translated as CASSLQGAGEQYF.

The rearrangement joins TRBV18 to TRBJ2-7, with TRBD2 matching over 8 bases. J was trimmed by 4 bases and V by 2 bases; bases with no gene match: 10. From germline, CDR1 is KGHSH and CDR2 LQKENI. The CDR3 covers 16 residues. CDR3 nucleotides: TGTGCCAGCTCACCATTAAGTGGGACTAGGCTGTACGAGCAGTACTTC. Translated: CASSPLSGTRLYEQYF.

The rearrangement links TRBV12-2 to TRBJ2-3; the table calls TRBD2, which could not be checked here. TRBV12-2 is termed a pseudogene. This CDR3 is 17 amino acids long. The CDR3 sequence is CASRCTGTRHPKDTQYF. Here the CDR3 DNA reads TGTGCAAGTCGCTGTACCGGGACTAGACACCCGAAAGATACGCAGTATTTT.

The CDR3 reads CSASRNIQYF. CDR3 DNA: TGCAGTGCATCCCGTAACATTCAGTACTTC. The chain uses TRBV20-1 and TRBJ2-4; D is uncertain. This CDR3 is 10 amino acids long. V was shortened by 6 bases and J by 7 bases, with 7 bases between the two germline ends. Germline V gene sequence: CDR1 DFQATT, CDR2 SNEGSKA (reference sequence).

This clone occurred once. The chain employs TRBV5-1 and TRBJ2-1; D may be TRBD1 (5 bases). Germline CDR1 is SGHRS and CDR2 is YFSETQ. Deletions cut 0 bases from V and 4 bases from J, with 14 bases between. The CDR3 totals 16 residues. CDR3 nucleotide sequence: TGCGCCAGCAGCTTGGACGGCAGGGCTACGTACAATGAGCAGTTCTTC. Its translation: CASSLDGRATYNEQFF.

V and J are TRBV19 and TRBJ2-3; 8 bases line up with TRBD2. The CDR3 length is 16 residues. Germline assignment: CDR1 LNHDA and CDR2 SQIVND (reference sequence). V dropped 9 bases and J dropped 5; count of bases not matched to a gene: 16. CDR3 loop: CASSIHGTGGRDTQYF. The CDR3 nucleotides are TGTGCCAGCTCAATCCACGGGACGGGAGGGCGAGATACGCAGTATTTT.

In nucleotides, the CDR3 is TGTGCCAGCAGCTTAGGAGGGCTAGCTAACTATGGCTACACCTTC. This codes for CASSLGGLANYGYTF. This chain uses TRBV7-8 with TRBJ1-2; D is uncertain. V lost 1 base to trimming and J lost 0 bases, with 9 bases between them. This CDR3 contains 15 residues. Germline V gene sequence: CDR1 SGHVS, CDR2 FQNEAQ.

The rearrangement joins TRBV11-3 to TRBJ1-2; 7 bases agree with TRBD1. From germline, CDR1 is SGHNT and CDR2 YENEEA. Trimming took 4 bases from V and 7 from J; bases not matched to a gene: 12. The CDR3 covers 15 residues. The CDR3 region is CASSSRTGQGVGYTF. The CDR3 DNA reads TGTGCCAGCAGCTCGCGGACAGGCCAGGGTGTTGGCTACACCTTC.

The chain joins TRBV5-1 to TRBJ2-1; 7 bases are a match to TRBD1. Germline V gives CDR1 SGHRS, CDR2 YFSETQ. The CDR3 spans 14 residues. The V gene end was trimmed by 0 bases and the J gene end by 11 bases; junction bases not matched to a gene: 8. The CDR3 bases are TGCGCCAGCAGCTTGGGTCCCAGGGACAGACAGCAGTTCTTC. Protein: CASSLGPRDRQQFF.

The rearrangement uses TRBV12-5 and TRBJ2-3; D is possibly TRBD2 (5 bases). There are 14 residues in the CDR3. The V end was cut by 5 bases, the J end by 4 bases, with 13 bases between. CDR1 is LGHNT, CDR2 FRNRAP, per germline. CDR3 nucleotide sequence: TGTGCTAGTGGTAAAAGCGGCTCTTCAGATACGCAGTATTTT. Translating gives CASGKSGSSDTQYF.

The rearrangement joins TRBV28 to TRBJ1-2, with 7 bases that match TRBD1. The CDR3 length is 15 residues. V dropped 2 bases and J dropped 2; count of bases not matched to a gene: 5. Germline loops: CDR1 MDHEN, CDR2 SYDVKM. The DNA of the CDR3 is TGTGCCAGCAGTTTAATCGACAGGGCGAACTATGGCTACACCTTC. Amino acid sequence: CASSLIDRANYGYTF.

The rearrangement links TRBV11-3 to TRBJ1-1; D not resolved. Germline V lookup: CDR1 SGHNT, CDR2 YENEEA. Trimming stripped 5 bases from V and 2 bases from J, with 9 bases between. The CDR3 runs 13 residues. CDR3 coding DNA: TGTGCCAGCAGCACCGGGATTAACACTGAAGCTTTCTTT. It encodes CASSTGINTEAFF.

J is TRBJ2-6 and V is TRBV4-3; D remains unclear. V lost 4 bases, J lost 4 bases, and 20 bases lay in between. The CDR3 contains 18 residues. Germline V gives CDR1 LGHNA, CDR2 YSLEER. CDR3 nucleotides: TGCGCCAGCAGCCCTTACGCAGGAACCATTAGGGGGGCCAACGTCCTGACTTTC. It is translated as CASSPYAGTIRGANVLTF.

This clone occurred once. The rearrangement joins TRBV2 to TRBJ2-3; D is perhaps TRBD2 (6 bases). Germline V gives CDR1 SNHLY, CDR2 FYNNEI. Trimming removed 8 bases from V and 2 bases from J, with 11 bases in between. The CDR3 runs 13 residues. The CDR3 nucleotides are TGTGCCAGCTTGAGGGACTTCACAGATACGCAGTATTTT. It encodes CASLRDFTDTQYF.

The chain couples TRBV27 to TRBJ1-6; D call uncertain. V gave up 2 bases and J gave up 9 bases, with 14 bases separating them. CDR1 is MNHEY and CDR2 is SMNVEV in the germline V gene (reference sequence). The CDR3 is 15 amino acids. Here the CDR3 reads CASSLTPGRRSPLHF. The CDR3 DNA is TGTGCCAGCAGTTTAACTCCAGGCCGGCGTTCACCCCTCCACTTT.

With regard to this clone: This CDR3 is also generated by other DNA sequences in the sample. The V and J genes are TRBV19 and TRBJ2-7, with TRBD2 identical over 7 bases. This CDR3 has 14 residues. With 4 bases clipped from V and 0 bases from J, the junction kept 3 bases outside the gene matches. Germline V gene data show CDR1 as LNHDA and CDR2 as SQIVND (reference sequence). The CDR3 region has the DNA TGTGCCAGTAGTACAGCTAGCGGCTCCTACGAGCAGTACTTC. It codes for CASSTASGSYEQYF.